The sequence of this T cell receptor (beta chain) was determined in a study of blood T cell repertoires in COVID-19. Overall study context: PBMCs, B-cell-depleted T cells, or T cells provided the cDNA or gDNA that made up the material.

Germline V gene sequence: CDR1 MNHEY, CDR2 SMNVEV (reference sequence). The CDR3 consists of 14 residues. The V gene lost 2 bases and the J gene lost 3 bases, with 8 bases spanning the gap. One Seattle source followed patients from active infection through their disease course. In the source study's methods: The authors estimated nucleated cell counts from reference gene primer amplification. Measured with immunoSEQ multiplex PCR; TCRdb has only the in-frame clones, and not every one. The DNA gave D and trimming, while V, J and clone size come from that table. The sample has 250,000 to 300,000 clones, 75% to 90% seen once; the top ten hold about 12%.

Specimen: peripheral blood. The receptor was isolated from a woman in her 70s with COVID-19, enrolled during active disease. This chain joins TRBV27 and TRBJ2-1, with D perhaps TRBD2 (6 bases). The CDR3 bases are TGTGCCAGCAGTTTAGGCGGGATCTACAATGAGCAGTTCTTC. Protein: CASSLGGIYNEQFF.